This TCR beta chain is from a study of post-analysis software for immune sequencing data. Study observations and caveats: Significantly lower normalized Chao1 diversity was found in patients with multiple sclerosis relative to controls. When patients were compared with controls, four or five TRBV segments were more frequent, TRBV5-6, TRBV5-1 and TRBV20-1 among them.

Built from TCR beta cDNA, the libraries had unique molecular identifiers in them. TCRdb processed the PCR reads anew with MiXCR; each CDR3 protein has one entry. The sample carries a few hundred thousand distinct CDR3 sequences, around a third recorded once. Deletions cut 3 bases from V and 5 bases from J, with 10 bases between. Germline CDR1 reads SGHTA; CDR2 reads FQGTGA. The CDR3 spans 13 residues. This clonotype came up many times. Its antigen is unknown. J is TRBJ2-5 and V is TRBV7-3, with D uncertain. The TCR originated in a girl aged 2-17 years with multiple sclerosis. Input material: blood. CDR3 sequence (DNA): TGTGCCAGCAGCTTGGGGATGCGGGAGACCCAGTACTTC. This sequence encodes CASSLGMRETQYF.